Listed here are 18 T cell receptor beta chains from one sample, sequenced in a study of T cell responses to AZD1222 COVID-19 vaccine. Profiling relied on immunoSEQ multiplex PCR, and the TCRdb table lists in-frame clones only, not all of them. The repertoire holds roughly 150,000 clones, with about 93% as singletons. The material sequenced was peripheral blood, taken on day 0 of AZD1222 vaccination. Receptors originate from an adult in good health.

The chain carries TRBV7-8 and TRBJ2-7, with D maybe TRBD2 (6 bases). Trimming pared 1 base from V and 5 bases from J, leaving 12 bases between. The CDR3 is 14 residues long. Germline-derived CDR1 and CDR2 are SGHVS and FQNEAQ. The CDR3 is CASSLGHGTHEQYF. CDR3 DNA sequence: TGTGCCAGCAGCTTAGGTCACGGGACTCACGAGCAGTACTTC. Drawing the rest from reference TRBV7-8 and TRBJ2-7, the complete variable domain is GAGVSQSPRYKVAKRGQDVALRCDPISGHVSLFWYQQALGQGPEFLTYFQNEAQLDKSGLPSDRFFAERPEGSVSTLKIQRTQQEDSAVYLCASSLGHGTHEQYFGPGTRLTVT.

The V and J genes are TRBV7-9 and TRBJ1-1, with D perhaps matching TRBD1 (5 bases). The CDR3 runs to 15 residues. Looked up from germline, CDR1 is SEHNR and CDR2 is FQNEAQ (reference sequence). V was trimmed by 2 bases and J by 0 bases, leaving 10 bases between them. CDR3 in DNA: TGTGCCAGCAGCTTAAGACAGCTAGTGAACACTGAAGCTTTCTTT. This codes for CASSLRQLVNTEAFF. Using reference TRBV7-9 and TRBJ1-1 for the parts outside the CDR3, the full variable domain is DTGVSQNPRHKITKRGQNVTFRCDPISEHNRLYWYRQTLGQGPEFLTYFQNEAQLEKSRLLSDRFSAERPKGSFSTLEIQRTEQGDSAMYLCASSLRQLVNTEAFFGQGTRLTVV.

This clone was recorded once. The rearrangement uses TRBV2 and TRBJ2-7; D assignment may be TRBD1 or TRBD2 (6 bases each). Trimming removed 6 bases at V and 4 bases at J, with 10 bases between. The CDR3 covers 12 residues. CDR1 is SNHLY and CDR2 is FYNNEI in the germline V gene. The CDR3 reads CASRGGSYEQYF. The CDR3 nucleotides read TGTGCCAGCAGGGGGGGCAGTTACGAGCAGTACTTC.

The rearrangement links TRBV27 to TRBJ2-7; D is ambiguous. From germline, CDR1 is MNHEY and CDR2 SMNVEV (reference sequence). CDR3 length: 14 amino acids. V was clipped by 3 bases and J by 2 bases, with 11 bases between them. DNA of the CDR3: TGTGCCAGCAGTTTCGCCGGCCGCACCTACGAGCAGTACTTC. It codes for CASSFAGRTYEQYF.

As to this clone: At one of its ends the junction is not consistent with the germline gene, which may arise from a read error. The genes are TRBV19 and TRBJ1-1, with TRBD1 matching 7 bases. This CDR3 region has 11 residues. Germline-derived CDR1 and CDR2 are LNHDA and SQIVND (reference sequence). DNA of the CDR3: TGTGCCAGTAGTGCAACGGACAGGCCGGACTTT. As protein: CASSATDRPDF.

The rearrangement joins TRBV11-2 to TRBJ1-6; D unresolved. The CDR3 is 12 amino acids. The V and J ends lost 2 bases and 9 bases respectively, with 5 bases between them. Looked up from germline, CDR1 is SGHAT and CDR2 is FQNNGV. The CDR3 spells CASSLLSSPLHF. The CDR3 bases are TGTGCCAGCAGCTTATTGAGTTCACCCCTCCACTTT.

The chain joins TRBV2 to TRBJ2-2; TRBD2 matches 13 bases. The CDR3 consists of 16 residues. Germline assignment: CDR1 SNHLY and CDR2 FYNNEI. V was clipped by 4 bases and J by 6 bases; unmatched bases: 5. CDR3 DNA sequence: TGTGCCAGCAGTGGTTGGACTAGCGGGGGCTCCGGGGAGCTGTTTTTT. Protein sequence: CASSGWTSGGSGELFF.

This chain connects TRBV7-9 to TRBJ1-3; D might be TRBD1 (5 bases). The V end was cut by 2 bases, the J end by 0 bases, with 8 bases between. CDR3 length equals 15 residues. In germline, CDR1 is SEHNR, CDR2 FQNEAQ (reference sequence). DNA for the CDR3: TGTGCCAGCAGCTTAACAGGATACTCTGGAAACACCATATATTTT. Translating gives CASSLTGYSGNTIYF.

This clone has only one observation. The V and J genes are TRBV9 and TRBJ1-3; possibly TRBD1 for D (5 bases). Germline CDR1 is SGDLS and CDR2 is YYNGEE. CDR3 length: 15 amino acids. Trimming pared 4 bases from V and 0 bases from J, leaving 11 bases between. The CDR3 sequence: CASSSRDDSGNTIYF. CDR3 nucleotide sequence: TGTGCCAGCAGCTCTCGGGACGACTCTGGAAACACCATATATTTT.

The chain joins TRBV7-8 to TRBJ2-7; the match to TRBD2 covers 9 bases. The junction had 8 bases not matched to a gene; V was cut back by 0 bases and J by 5 bases. CDR1 and CDR2 (germline): SGHVS, FQNEAQ. The CDR3 spans 16 residues. The CDR3 reads CASSLARASGTHEQYF. DNA of the CDR3: TGTGCCAGCAGCTTAGCGAGGGCTAGCGGGACACACGAGCAGTACTTC.

The chain uses TRBV28 and TRBJ1-2, with a possible D match to TRBD1 (6 bases). This CDR3 has 13 residues. V lost 8 bases and J lost 3, with 13 bases in between. Germline V gene lookup returns CDR1 MDHEN and CDR2 SYDVKM. The CDR3 loop reads CASQTGHHYGYTF. The CDR3 DNA sequence: TGTGCCAGCCAAACGGGACACCACTATGGCTACACCTTC.

This chain uses TRBV5-4 with TRBJ2-2; 7 bases line up with TRBD2. J lost 2 bases, V lost 0 bases, and 4 bases had no gene match. This CDR3 has 16 residues. Germline V gene data show CDR1 as SGHNT and CDR2 as YYREEE (reference sequence). The CDR3 sequence is CASSLGAGVNTGELFF. CDR3 coding DNA: TGTGCCAGCAGCTTGGGGGCGGGAGTTAACACCGGGGAGCTGTTTTTT.

The chain carries TRBV7-3 and TRBJ2-1; 7 bases are shared with TRBD2. CDR3 length: 16 amino acids. Trimming took 2 bases from V and 7 from J; bases not matched to a gene: 11. Germline V gives CDR1 SGHTA, CDR2 FQGTGA. CDR3 nucleotides: TGTGCCAGCAGCTTACGTCCATCGGGAGCGGGGAATGAGCAGTTCTTC. Translating gives CASSLRPSGAGNEQFF. The complete variable domain, with remaining parts taken from reference TRBV7-3 and TRBJ2-1, reads GAGVSQTPSNKVTEKGKYVELRCDPISGHTALYWYRQSLGQGPEFLIYFQGTGAADDSGLPNDRFFAVRPEGSVSTLKIQRTERGDSAVYLCASSLRPSGAGNEQFFGPGTRLTVL.

The chain links TRBV27 to TRBJ2-7, with a tentative D call TRBD2 (5 bases). The germline V gene has CDR1 MNHEY and CDR2 SMNVEV (reference sequence). V was clipped by 5 bases and J by 2 bases, with 10 bases between them. The CDR3 loop spans 13 amino acids. The CDR3 is CASSGLDPYEQYF. The CDR3 DNA follows: TGTGCCAGCAGTGGACTGGATCCCTACGAGCAGTACTTC.

The chain joins TRBV19 to TRBJ1-2, with 12 nucleotides matching TRBD1. V shed 4 bases and J 4 bases; nucleotides not matched to a gene: 4. The CDR3 is 15 amino acids. Germline loops: CDR1 LNHDA, CDR2 SQIVND (reference sequence). The CDR3 DNA is TGTGCCAGTAGTACCGGGACAGGGGGCCTCTATGGCTACACCTTC. This codes for CASSTGTGGLYGYTF.

This chain links TRBV5-4 with TRBJ2-1, with no clear D. From germline, CDR1 is SGHNT and CDR2 YYREEE (reference sequence). V was shortened by 0 bases and J by 9 bases, with 10 bases between the two germline ends. The CDR3 totals 13 residues. DNA of the CDR3: TGTGCCAGCAGCTTGGCCAGAGACTCTGAGCAGTTCTTC. Its translation is CASSLARDSEQFF. Together with reference TRBV5-4 and TRBJ2-1, the CDR3 gives the full variable domain: ETGVTQSPTHLIKTRGQQVTLRCSSQSGHNTVSWYQQALGQGPQFIFQYYREEENGRGNFPPRFSGLQFPNYSSELNVNALELDDSALYLCASSLARDSEQFFGPGTRLTVL.

This clone was found once. V gene TRBV7-2 combines with J gene TRBJ1-4, with a weak D call TRBD1 (5 bases). Looked up from germline, CDR1 is SGHTA and CDR2 is FQGNSA. The V gene lost 5 bases and the J gene lost 8 bases, with 15 bases spanning the gap. The CDR3 spans 14 residues. The chain's CDR3 is CASSPPRDGEKLFF. CDR3 bases: TGTGCCAGCAGCCCCCCCCGGGACGGCGAAAAACTGTTTTTT.

The chain employs TRBV28 and TRBJ2-7, with 9 bases lining up with TRBD1. The CDR3 totals 16 residues. Germline V gives CDR1 MDHEN, CDR2 SYDVKM. Trimming cost V 5 bases and J 2 bases; bases outside gene matches: 10. CDR3 DNA: TGTGCCAGCAGTACCAACCGACAGGGGGAACCCTACGAGCAGTACTTC. It yields the protein CASSTNRQGEPYEQYF.